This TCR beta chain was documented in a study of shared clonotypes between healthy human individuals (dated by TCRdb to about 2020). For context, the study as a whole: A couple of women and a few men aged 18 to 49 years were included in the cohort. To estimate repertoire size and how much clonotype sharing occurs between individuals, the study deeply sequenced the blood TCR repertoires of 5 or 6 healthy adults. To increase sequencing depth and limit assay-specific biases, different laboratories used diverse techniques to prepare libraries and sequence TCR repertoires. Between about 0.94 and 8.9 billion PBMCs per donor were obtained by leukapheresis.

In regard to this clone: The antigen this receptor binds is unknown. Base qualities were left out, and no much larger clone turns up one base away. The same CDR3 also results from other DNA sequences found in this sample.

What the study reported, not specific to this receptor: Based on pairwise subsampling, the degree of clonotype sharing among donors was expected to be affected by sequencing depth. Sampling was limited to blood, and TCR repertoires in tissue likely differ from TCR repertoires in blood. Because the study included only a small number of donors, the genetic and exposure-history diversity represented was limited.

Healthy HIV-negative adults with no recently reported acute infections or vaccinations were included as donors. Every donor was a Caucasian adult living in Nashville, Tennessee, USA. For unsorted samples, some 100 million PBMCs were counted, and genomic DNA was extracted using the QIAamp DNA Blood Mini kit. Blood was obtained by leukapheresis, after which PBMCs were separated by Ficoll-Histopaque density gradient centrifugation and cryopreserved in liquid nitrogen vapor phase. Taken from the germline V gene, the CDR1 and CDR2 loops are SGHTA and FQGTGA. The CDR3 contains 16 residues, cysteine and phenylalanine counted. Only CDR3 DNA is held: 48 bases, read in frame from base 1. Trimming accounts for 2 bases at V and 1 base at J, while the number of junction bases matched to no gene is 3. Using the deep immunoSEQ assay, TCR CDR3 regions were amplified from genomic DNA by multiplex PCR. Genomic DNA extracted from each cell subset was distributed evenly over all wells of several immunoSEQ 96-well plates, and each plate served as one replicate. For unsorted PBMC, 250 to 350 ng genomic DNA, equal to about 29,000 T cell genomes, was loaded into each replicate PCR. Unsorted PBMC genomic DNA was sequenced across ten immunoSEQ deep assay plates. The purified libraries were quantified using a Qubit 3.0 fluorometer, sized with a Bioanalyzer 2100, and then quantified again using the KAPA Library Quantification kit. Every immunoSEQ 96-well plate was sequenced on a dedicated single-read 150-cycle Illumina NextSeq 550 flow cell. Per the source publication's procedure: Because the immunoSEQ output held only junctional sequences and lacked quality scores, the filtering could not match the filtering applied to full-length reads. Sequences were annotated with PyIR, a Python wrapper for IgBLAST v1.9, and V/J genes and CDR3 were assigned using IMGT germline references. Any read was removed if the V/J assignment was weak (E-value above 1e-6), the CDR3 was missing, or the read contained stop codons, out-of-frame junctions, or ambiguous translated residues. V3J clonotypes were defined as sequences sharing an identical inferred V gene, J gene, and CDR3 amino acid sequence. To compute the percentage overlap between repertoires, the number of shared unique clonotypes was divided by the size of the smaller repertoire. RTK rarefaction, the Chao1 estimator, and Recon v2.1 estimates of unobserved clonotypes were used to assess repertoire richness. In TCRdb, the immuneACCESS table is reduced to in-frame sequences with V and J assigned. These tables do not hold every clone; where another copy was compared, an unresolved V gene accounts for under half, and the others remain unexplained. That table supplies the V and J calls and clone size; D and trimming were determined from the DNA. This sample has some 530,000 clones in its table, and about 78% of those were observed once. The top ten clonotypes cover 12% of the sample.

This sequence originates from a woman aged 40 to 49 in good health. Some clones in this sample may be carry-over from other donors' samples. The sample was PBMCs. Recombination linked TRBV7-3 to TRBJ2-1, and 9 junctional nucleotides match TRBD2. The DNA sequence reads TGTGCCAGCAGCTTACGGCTAGCGGGGTCCTACAATGAGCAGTTCTTC. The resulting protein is CASSLRLAGSYNEQFF.